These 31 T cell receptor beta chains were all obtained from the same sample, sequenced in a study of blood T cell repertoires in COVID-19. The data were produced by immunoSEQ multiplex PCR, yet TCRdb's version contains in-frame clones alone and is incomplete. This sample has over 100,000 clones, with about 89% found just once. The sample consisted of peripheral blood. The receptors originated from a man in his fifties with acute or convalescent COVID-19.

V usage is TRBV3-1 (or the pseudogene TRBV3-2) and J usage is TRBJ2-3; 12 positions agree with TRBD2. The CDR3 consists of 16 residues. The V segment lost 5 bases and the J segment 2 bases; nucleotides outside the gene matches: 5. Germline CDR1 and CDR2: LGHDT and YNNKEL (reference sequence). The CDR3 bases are TGTGCCAGCAGCTCTCGGACTAGCGGGGACACAGATACGCAGTATTTT. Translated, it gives CASSSRTSGDTDTQYF.

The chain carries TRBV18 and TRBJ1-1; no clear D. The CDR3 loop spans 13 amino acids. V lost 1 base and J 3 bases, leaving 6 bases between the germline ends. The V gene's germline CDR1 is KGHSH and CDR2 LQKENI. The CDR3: CASSPRRDTEAFF. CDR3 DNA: TGTGCCAGCTCACCACGGAGGGACACTGAAGCTTTCTTT.

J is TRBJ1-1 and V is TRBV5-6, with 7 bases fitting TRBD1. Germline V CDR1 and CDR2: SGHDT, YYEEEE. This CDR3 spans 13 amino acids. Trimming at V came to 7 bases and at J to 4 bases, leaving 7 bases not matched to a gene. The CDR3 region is CASSRQGVTEAFF. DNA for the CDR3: TGTGCCAGCTCAAGACAGGGTGTCACTGAAGCTTTCTTT.

The CDR3 coding sequence is TGTGCCTCCCGGAGGGCCGTGGGGTTTGGCTACACCTTC. It is translated as CASRRAVGFGYTF. The chain combines TRBV28 with TRBJ1-2; D is undetermined. The CDR3 spans 13 residues. Looked up from germline, CDR1 is MDHEN and CDR2 is SYDVKM. Trimming removed 11 bases from V and 7 bases from J, with 20 bases in between.

Written as DNA, the CDR3 is TGTGCCACCAGTGATTTATTAAACAATCAGCCCCAGCATTTT. Translating gives CATSDLLNNQPQHF. The chain carries TRBV24-1 and TRBJ1-5; no clear D. The CDR3 runs 14 residues. Germline values: CDR1 KGHDR, CDR2 SFDVKD. Trimming stripped 1 base from V and 3 bases from J, with 6 bases between.

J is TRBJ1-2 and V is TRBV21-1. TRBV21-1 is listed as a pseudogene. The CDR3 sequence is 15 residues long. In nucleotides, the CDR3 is TGTGCCAGCAGCAAAGAGGGGGGGACTCACTATGGCTACACCTTC. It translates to CASSKEGGTHYGYTF.

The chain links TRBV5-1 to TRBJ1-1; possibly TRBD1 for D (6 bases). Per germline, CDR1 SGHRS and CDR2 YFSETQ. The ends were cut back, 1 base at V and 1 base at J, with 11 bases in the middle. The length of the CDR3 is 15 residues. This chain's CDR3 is CASSLTGTQNTEAFF. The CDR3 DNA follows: TGCGCCAGCAGCTTGACCGGGACACAGAACACTGAAGCTTTCTTT.

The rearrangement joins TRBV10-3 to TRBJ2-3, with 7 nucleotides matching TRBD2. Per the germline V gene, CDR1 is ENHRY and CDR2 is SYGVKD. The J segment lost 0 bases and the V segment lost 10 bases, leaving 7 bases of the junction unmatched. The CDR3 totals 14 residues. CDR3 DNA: TGTGCCACCCGGGACTACCTAAGCACAGATACGCAGTATTTT. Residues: CATRDYLSTDTQYF.

The CDR3 is CSVVWGESRGYTF. CDR3 nucleotide sequence: TGCAGCGTTGTATGGGGAGAATCGAGGGGCTACACCTTC. J is TRBJ1-2 and V is TRBV29-1; D is unresolved. The germline CDR1 and CDR2 sequences are SQVTM and ANQGSEA. V lost 4 bases and J lost 8, with 17 bases in between. The CDR3 is 13 residues long.

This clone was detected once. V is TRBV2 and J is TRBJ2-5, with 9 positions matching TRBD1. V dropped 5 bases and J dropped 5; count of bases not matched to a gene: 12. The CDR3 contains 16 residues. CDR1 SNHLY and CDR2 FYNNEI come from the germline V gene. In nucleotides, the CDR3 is TGTGCCAGCAGTAAATTACAGGGGGCGTTTGAGGAGACCCAGTACTTC. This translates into CASSKLQGAFEETQYF.

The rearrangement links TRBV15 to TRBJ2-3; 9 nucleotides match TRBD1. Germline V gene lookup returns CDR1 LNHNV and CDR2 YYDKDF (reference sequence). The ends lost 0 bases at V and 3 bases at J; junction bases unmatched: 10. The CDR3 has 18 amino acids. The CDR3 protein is CATSRDRGTGQGTDTQYF. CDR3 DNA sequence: TGTGCCACCAGCAGAGACCGGGGGACAGGGCAAGGGACAGATACGCAGTATTTT.

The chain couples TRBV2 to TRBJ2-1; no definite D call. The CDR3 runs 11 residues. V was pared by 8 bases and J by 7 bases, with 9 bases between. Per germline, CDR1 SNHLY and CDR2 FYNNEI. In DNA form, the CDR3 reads TGTGCCAGCTCTCCCCGGAATGAGCAGTTCTTC. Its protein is CASSPRNEQFF.

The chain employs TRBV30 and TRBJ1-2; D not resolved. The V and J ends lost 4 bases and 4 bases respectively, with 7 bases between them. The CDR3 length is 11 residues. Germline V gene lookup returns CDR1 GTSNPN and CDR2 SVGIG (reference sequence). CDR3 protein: CAWTPSYGYTF. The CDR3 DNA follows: TGTGCCTGGACCCCTAGCTATGGCTACACCTTC.

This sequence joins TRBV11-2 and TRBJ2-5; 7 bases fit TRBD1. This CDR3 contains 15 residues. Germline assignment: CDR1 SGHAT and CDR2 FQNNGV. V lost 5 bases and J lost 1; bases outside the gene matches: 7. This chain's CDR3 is CASSPGQVTQETQYF. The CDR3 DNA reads TGTGCCAGCAGCCCCGGACAGGTAACCCAAGAGACCCAGTACTTC.

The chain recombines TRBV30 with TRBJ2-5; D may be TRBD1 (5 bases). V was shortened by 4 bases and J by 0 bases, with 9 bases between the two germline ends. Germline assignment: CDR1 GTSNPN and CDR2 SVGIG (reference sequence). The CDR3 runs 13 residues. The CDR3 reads CAWTGMYQETQYF. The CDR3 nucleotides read TGTGCCTGGACAGGGATGTACCAAGAGACCCAGTACTTC.

CDR3 coding DNA: TGTGCCAGCAGCCCATCCTACGAGCAGTACTTC. Translated, it gives CASSPSYEQYF. The rearrangement uses TRBV7-8 and TRBJ2-7, with unresolved D. Trimming stripped 5 bases from V and 1 base from J, with 3 bases between. The CDR3 extends over 11 amino acids. Per germline, CDR1 SGHVS and CDR2 FQNEAQ.

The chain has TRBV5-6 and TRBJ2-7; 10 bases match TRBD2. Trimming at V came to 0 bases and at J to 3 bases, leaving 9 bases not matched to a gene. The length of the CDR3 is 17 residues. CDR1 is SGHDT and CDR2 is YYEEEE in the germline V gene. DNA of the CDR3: TGTGCCAGCAGCTTGGGACTAGCGGGCAAAGGGTACTACGAGCAGTACTTC. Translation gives CASSLGLAGKGYYEQYF.

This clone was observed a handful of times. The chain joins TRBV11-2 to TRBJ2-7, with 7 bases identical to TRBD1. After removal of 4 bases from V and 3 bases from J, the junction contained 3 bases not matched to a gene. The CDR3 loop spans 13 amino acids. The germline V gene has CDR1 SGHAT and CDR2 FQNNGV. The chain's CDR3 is CASSYDRVYEQYF. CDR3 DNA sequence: TGTGCCAGCAGCTATGACAGGGTCTACGAGCAGTACTTC. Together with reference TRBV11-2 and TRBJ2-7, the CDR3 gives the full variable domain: EAGVAQSPRYKIIEKRQSVAFWCNPISGHATLYWYQQILGQGPKLLIQFQNNGVVDDSQLPKDRFSAERLKGVDSTLKIQPAKLEDSAVYLCASSYDRVYEQYFGPGTRLTVT.

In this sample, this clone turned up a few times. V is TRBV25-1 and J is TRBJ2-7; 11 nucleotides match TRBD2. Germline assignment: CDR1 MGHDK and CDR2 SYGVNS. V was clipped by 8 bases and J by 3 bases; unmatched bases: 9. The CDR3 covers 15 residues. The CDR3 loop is CASARPGTSGYEQYF. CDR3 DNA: TGTGCCAGCGCCCGCCCCGGGACTAGCGGCTACGAGCAGTACTTC.

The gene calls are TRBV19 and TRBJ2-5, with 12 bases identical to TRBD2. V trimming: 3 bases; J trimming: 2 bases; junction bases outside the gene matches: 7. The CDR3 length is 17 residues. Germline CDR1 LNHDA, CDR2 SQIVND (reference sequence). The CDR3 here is CASSIPGLAGGQETQYF. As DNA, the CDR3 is TGTGCCAGTAGTATTCCCGGGCTAGCGGGAGGGCAAGAGACCCAGTACTTC.

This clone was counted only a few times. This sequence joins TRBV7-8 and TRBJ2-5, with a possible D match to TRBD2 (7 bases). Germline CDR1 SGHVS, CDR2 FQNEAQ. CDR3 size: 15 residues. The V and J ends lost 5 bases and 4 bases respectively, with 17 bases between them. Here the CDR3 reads CASSPVGGGLETQYF. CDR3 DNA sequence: TGTGCCAGCAGCCCCGTGGGGGGGGGCCTAGAGACCCAGTACTTC.

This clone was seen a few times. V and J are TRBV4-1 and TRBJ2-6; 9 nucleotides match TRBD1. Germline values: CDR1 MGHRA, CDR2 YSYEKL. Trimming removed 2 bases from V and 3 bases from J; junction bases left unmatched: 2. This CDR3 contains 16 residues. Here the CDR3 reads CASSQRTGVGANVLTF. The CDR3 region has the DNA TGCGCCAGCAGCCAACGGACAGGGGTTGGGGCCAACGTCCTGACTTTC.

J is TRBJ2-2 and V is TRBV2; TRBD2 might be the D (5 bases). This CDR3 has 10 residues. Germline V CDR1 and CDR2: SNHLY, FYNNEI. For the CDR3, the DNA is TGTGGAGGGCAGCCCGGGGAGCTGTTTTTT. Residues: CGGQPGELFF.

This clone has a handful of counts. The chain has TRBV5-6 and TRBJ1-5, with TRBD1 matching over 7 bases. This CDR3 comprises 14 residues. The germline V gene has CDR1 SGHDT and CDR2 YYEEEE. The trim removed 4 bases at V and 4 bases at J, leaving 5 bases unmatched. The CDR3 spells CASSEGQKNQPQHF. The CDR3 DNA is TGTGCCAGCAGCGAGGGACAGAAAAATCAGCCCCAGCATTTT. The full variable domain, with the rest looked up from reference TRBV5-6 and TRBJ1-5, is DAGVTQSPTHLIKTRGQQVTLRCSPKSGHDTVSWYQQALGQGPQFIFQYYEEEERQRGNFPDRFSGHQFPNYSSELNVNALLLGDSALYLCASSEGQKNQPQHFGDGTRLSIL.

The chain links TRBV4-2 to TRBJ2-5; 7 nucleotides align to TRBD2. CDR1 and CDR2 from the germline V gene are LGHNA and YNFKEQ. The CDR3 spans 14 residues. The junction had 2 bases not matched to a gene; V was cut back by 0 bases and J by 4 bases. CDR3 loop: CASSQESGGETQYF. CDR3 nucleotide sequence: TGTGCCAGCAGCCAAGAGTCGGGAGGAGAGACCCAGTACTTC.

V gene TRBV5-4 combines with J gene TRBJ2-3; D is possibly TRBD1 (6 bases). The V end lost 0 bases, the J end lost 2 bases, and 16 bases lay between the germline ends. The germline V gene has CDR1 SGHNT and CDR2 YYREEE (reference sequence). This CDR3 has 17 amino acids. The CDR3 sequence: CASSLETGRYTTDTQYF. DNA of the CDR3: TGTGCCAGCAGCTTGGAAACAGGGCGATATACCACAGATACGCAGTATTTT.

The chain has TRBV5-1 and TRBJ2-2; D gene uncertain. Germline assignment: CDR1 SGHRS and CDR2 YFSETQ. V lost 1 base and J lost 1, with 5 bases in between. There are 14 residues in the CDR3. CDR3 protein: CASSLTENTGELFF. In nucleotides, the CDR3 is TGCGCCAGCAGCTTGACAGAGAACACCGGGGAGCTGTTTTTT.

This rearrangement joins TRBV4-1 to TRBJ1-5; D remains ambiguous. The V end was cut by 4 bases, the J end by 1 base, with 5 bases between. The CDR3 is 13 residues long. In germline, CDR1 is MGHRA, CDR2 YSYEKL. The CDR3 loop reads CASSPRSNQPQHF. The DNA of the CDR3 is TGCGCCAGCAGCCCGCGAAGCAATCAGCCCCAGCATTTT.

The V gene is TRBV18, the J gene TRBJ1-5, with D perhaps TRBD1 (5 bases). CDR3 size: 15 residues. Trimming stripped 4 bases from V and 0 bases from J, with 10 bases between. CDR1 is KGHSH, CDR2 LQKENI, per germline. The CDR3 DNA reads TGTGCCAGCTCACAGCAGGGAAATAGCAATCAGCCCCAGCATTTT. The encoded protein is CASSQQGNSNQPQHF.

The CDR3 DNA follows: TGTGCCAGCAGCAACCGACAGGGCCATAATGAGCAGTTCTTC. Translated, it gives CASSNRQGHNEQFF. This sequence joins TRBV7-8 and TRBJ2-1; 7 nucleotides align to TRBD1. The CDR3 consists of 14 residues. Losses at the gene ends were 5 bases for V and 7 bases for J; bases not matched to a gene: 8. The germline V gene encodes CDR1 SGHVS and CDR2 FQNEAQ. The whole variable domain, filled in from reference TRBV7-8 and TRBJ2-1, reads GAGVSQSPRYKVAKRGQDVALRCDPISGHVSLFWYQQALGQGPEFLTYFQNEAQLDKSGLPSDRFFAERPEGSVSTLKIQRTQQEDSAVYLCASSNRQGHNEQFFGPGTRLTVL.

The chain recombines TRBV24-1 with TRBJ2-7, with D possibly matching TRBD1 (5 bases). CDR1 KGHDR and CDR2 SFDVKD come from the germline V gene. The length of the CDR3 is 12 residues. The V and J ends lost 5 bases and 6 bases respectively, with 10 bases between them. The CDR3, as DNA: TGTGCCACCAGTGGTCAGGGATTCGAGCAGTACTTC. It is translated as CATSGQGFEQYF.